This T cell receptor beta chain was obtained from a study of cytomegalovirus exposure and HLA in healthy donors. Broader study findings: CMV serostatus alone was available as immune exposure information. Earlier analysis found most TCR beta V segments productive about 90% or about 30% of the time. The study assumed roughly uniform donor sequencing depth for presence/absence analyses.

Germline V lookup: CDR1 SGHRS, CDR2 YFSETQ. V gave up 2 bases and J gave up 0 bases; unmatched junction bases: 0. The CDR3 is 14 residues long. PCR employed 60 Vbeta and 13 Jbeta primers. Profiling relied on immunoSEQ multiplex PCR, and the TCRdb table lists in-frame clones only, not all of them. The sample holds under 200,000 clones. As concerns this clone: Its antigen is as yet unknown. Other DNA sequences of this sample code for an identical CDR3.

The sequence was collected from a man aged 25-40 years in good health and CMV-seronegative. The specimen was PBMCs. This sequence joins TRBV5-1 and TRBJ1-1; 8 bases match TRBD1. CDR3 protein: CASSLQGVNTEAFF. CDR3 sequence (DNA): TGCGCCAGCAGCTTACAGGGGGTGAACACTGAAGCTTTCTTT.